This T cell receptor beta chain stems from a study of OX40 agonist ivuxolimab in advanced cancers. The overall study: Cohort: more than 75% men, mean age approximately 64, aged about 20 to 85. In three patients, partial responses were observed, one with hepatocellular carcinoma and two with cutaneous melanoma.

Points from the study as a whole: Among the lowest levels of clonal expansion were found in partial responders at 0.1-3.0 mg/kg. Both CD4+ and CD8+ T cell populations in blood had undergone clonal expansion by week 6 at 0.1 to 3.0 mg/kg.

As to this clone: The antigen remains unidentified.

The CDR3 has 15 residues. The ends were cut back, 3 bases at V and 7 bases at J, with 19 bases in the middle. From germline, CDR1 is GTSNPN and CDR2 SVGIG (reference sequence). TCRdb keeps only in-frame clones here, not all; method: immunoSEQ multiplex PCR. The sample consists of around 57,000 clones, about nine tenths of them appearing once. This TCR derives from an adult with an advanced solid tumor such as melanoma, head and neck, liver or kidney cancer. The specimen was CD4+ or CD8+ T cells sorted from blood, collected in a trial of the OX40 agonist ivuxolimab. The chain uses TRBV30 and TRBJ2-1, with D possibly TRBD2 on 6 matching bases. This CDR3 reads CAWSRAGTMRNEQFF. The DNA of the CDR3 is TGTGCCTGGAGCAGGGCGGGGACGATGAGAAATGAGCAGTTCTTC.